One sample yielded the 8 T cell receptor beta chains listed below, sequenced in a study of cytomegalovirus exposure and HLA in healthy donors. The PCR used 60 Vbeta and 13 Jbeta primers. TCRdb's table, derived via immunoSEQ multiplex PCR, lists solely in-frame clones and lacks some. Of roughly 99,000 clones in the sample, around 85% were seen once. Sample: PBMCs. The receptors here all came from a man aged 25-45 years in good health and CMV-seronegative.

The CDR3 sequence: CASIRQGAYGYTF. CDR3 in DNA: TGTGCCAGTATCAGACAGGGGGCCTATGGCTACACCTTC. The chain links TRBV19 to TRBJ1-2; TRBD1 aligns across 10 bases. V shed 7 bases, J shed 4 bases, and the junction held 3 bases outside the gene matches. This CDR3 is 13 amino acids long. The germline gives CDR1 LNHDA, CDR2 SQIVND (reference sequence).

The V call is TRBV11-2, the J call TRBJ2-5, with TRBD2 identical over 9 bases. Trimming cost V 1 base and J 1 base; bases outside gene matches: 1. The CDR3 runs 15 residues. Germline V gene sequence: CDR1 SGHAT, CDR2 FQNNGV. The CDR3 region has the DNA TGTGCCAGCAGCTTAGTAGCGGGGGCCCAAGAGACCCAGTACTTC. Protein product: CASSLVAGAQETQYF.

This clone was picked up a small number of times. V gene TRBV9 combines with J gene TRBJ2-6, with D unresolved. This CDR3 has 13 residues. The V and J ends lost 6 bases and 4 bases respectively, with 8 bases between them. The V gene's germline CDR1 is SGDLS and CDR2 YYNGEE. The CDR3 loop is CASTSSGANVLTF. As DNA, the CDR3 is TGTGCCAGCACCTCTTCCGGGGCCAACGTCCTGACTTTC.

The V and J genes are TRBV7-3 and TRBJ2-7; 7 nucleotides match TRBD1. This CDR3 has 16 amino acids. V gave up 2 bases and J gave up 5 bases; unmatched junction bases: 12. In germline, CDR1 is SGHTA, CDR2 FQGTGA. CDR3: CASSLPPLDRDHEQYF. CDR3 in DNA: TGTGCCAGCAGCTTACCCCCACTTGACAGGGACCACGAGCAGTACTTC.

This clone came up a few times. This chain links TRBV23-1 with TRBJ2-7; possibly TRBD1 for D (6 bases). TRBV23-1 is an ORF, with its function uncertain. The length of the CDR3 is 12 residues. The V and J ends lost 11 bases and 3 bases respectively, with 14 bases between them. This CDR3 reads CAGPIQGYEQYF. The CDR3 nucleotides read TGCGCCGGGCCTATACAGGGCTACGAGCAGTACTTC.

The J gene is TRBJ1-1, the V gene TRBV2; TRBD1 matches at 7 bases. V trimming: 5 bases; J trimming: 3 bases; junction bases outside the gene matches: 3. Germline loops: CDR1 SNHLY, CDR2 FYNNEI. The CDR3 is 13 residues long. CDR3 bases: TGTGCCAGCAGTCTACAGGGGTACACTGAAGCTTTCTTT. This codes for CASSLQGYTEAFF.

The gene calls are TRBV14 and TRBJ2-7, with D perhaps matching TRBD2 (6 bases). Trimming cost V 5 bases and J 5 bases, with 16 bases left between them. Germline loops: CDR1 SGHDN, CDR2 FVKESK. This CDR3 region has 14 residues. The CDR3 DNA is TGTGCCAGCAGCTCTTGGCAGGGCGGGGACGAGCAGTACTTC. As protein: CASSSWQGGDEQYF.

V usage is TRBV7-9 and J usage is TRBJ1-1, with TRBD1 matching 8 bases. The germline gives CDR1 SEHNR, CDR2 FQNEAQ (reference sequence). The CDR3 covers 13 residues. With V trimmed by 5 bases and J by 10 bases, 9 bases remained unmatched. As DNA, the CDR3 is TGTGCCAGCAGCCAGGGGGCTAGTAGGTCAGCTTTCTTT. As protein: CASSQGASRSAFF.